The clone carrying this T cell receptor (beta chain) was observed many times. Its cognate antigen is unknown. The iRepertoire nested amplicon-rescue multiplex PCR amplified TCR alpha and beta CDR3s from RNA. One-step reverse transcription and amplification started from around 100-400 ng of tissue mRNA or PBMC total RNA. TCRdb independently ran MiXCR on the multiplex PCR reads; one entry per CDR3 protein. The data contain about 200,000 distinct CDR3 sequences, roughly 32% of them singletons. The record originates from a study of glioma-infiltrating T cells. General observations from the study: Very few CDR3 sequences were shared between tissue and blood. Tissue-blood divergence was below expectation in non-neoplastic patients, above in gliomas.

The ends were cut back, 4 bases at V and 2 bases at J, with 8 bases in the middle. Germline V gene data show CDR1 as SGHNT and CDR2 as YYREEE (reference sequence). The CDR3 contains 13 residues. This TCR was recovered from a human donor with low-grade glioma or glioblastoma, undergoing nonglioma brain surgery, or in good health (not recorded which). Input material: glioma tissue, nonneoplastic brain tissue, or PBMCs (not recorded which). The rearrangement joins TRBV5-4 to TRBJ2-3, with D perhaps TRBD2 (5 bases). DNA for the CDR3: TGTGCCAGCAGCCTGACTATCACAGATACGCAGTATTTT. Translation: CASSLTITDTQYF.